This T cell receptor beta chain derives from a study of blood T cell repertoires in COVID-19 (TCRdb year 2020). With regard to the full study: Samples covering the acute and convalescent phases of COVID-19 were provided by collaborators in the United States, Italy and Spain. Subjects who had been exposed to COVID-19, were actively infected with it, or had recovered from it provided the deeply sampled blood TCRbeta repertoires that made up the dataset. The repertoires were released in a freely available public database meant as a resource for research on the immune response to SARS-CoV-2. The prospective study material was composed of cDNA or gDNA derived from T cells, B-cell-depleted T cells, or PBMCs. The samples were drawn from two sources: the first 160 participants of the ongoing ImmuneRACE study, and fewer than 1,500 subjects contributed by 6 global collaborators. Where available, HLA class I and class II types were taken from metadata supplied by the sample provider and were not determined by assay-based typing. Nearly every sample came with metadata listing a de-identified subject ID, COVID-19 status, age in years and sex. The paper as a whole reports these results and caveats: How much clinical and demographic metadata was included differed by source and by participant, and the metadata was provided uncurated.

TCRbeta CDR3 regions were amplified from genomic DNA by means of the immunoSEQ Assay, a bias-controlled multiplex PCR. The authors processed their data as follows. Nucleated cell counts per sample were estimated from amplification of reference gene primers within the assay. To quantify the absolute abundance of each unique TCRbeta CDR3 rearrangement, sequence reads were collapsed and filtered. For each sample, productive Simpson clonality was calculated as the square root of Simpson's diversity index across productive rearrangements. The table comes from immuneACCESS by way of TCRdb, which keeps in-frame sequences with V and J called. Part of the clones is missing from these tables; in studies checked, under half for an unresolved V gene and the rest for unknown reasons. That table furnishes V, J and clone size, whereas the DNA furnished D and trimming. The sample contains fewer than 120,000 clones, less than 85% of them found a single time. The ten largest clones capture about 3.8% of the sample.

There are 18 amino acids in the CDR3, from cysteine to phenylalanine inclusive. The only DNA kept is the CDR3, 54 bases in frame from the first base. CDR1 and CDR2, looked up from the germline V gene (reference sequence), are SGHNT and YYREEE. Trimming removed 0 bases from V and 2 bases from J, leaving 21 bases between the germline ends. Collaborating institutions collected whole blood in K2EDTA tubes following their own protocols. For TCRbeta analysis, collaborators shipped samples as frozen whole blood, isolated PBMCs, or DNA extracted from either of those sample types. This clone was detected only a few times. Its antigen target is currently unknown. No base quality values were provided; no much bigger clone lies one nucleotide off.

This sequence uses TRBV5-4 and TRBJ2-7; a weak D assignment points to TRBD2 (6 bases agree). The sequence came from an elderly woman with acute or convalescent COVID-19. Sequenced: peripheral blood. Here the CDR3 is given as CASSLGPPGRDVPYEQYF. The DNA sequence is TGTGCCAGCAGCTTGGGGCCCCCCGGGCGGGACGTCCCCTACGAGCAGTACTTC. The reference TRBV5-4 and TRBJ2-7 proteins fill in what lies around the CDR3, so the full variable domain reads ETGVTQSPTHLIKTRGQQVTLRCSSQSGHNTVSWYQQALGQGPQFIFQYYREEENGRGNFPPRFSGLQFPNYSSELNVNALELDDSALYLCASSLGPPGRDVPYEQYFGPGTRLTVT.